The 29 T cell receptor beta chains listed next were all sequenced from one sample in a study of blood T cell repertoires in COVID-19 (dated by TCRdb to 2020 to 2022). The library was prepared using the immunoSEQ multiplex PCR assay. Held by TCRdb, this immuneACCESS table contains in-frame sequences only and omits some clones. Under half of the omission traces to an unresolved V gene where checked; the cause of the rest is unknown. Across this sample there are about 460,000 clones, with around nine tenths seen only once. Of the sample, more than 7.5% falls within the top ten clones. Sequencing was carried out using PBMCs or T cells enriched from blood (not recorded which). The receptors were gathered from an older woman who had recovered from COVID-19.

This chain connects TRBV13 to TRBJ2-3, with 8 bases matching TRBD2. Germline CDR1 PRHDT, CDR2 FYEKMQ (reference sequence). This CDR3 contains 16 residues. Unmatched junction bases numbered 15, after V lost 4 bases and J lost 9 bases. CDR3 sequence: CASSSFRGGPTWTQYF. The CDR3 DNA reads TGTGCCAGCAGCTCCTTTCGCGGGGGGCCGACCTGGACGCAGTATTTT.

CDR3 sequence (DNA): TGTGCCAGCAGTGGACCCGCGGGGGCAAACACCGGGGAGCTGTTTTTT. The encoded protein is CASSGPAGANTGELFF. The rearrangement joins TRBV6-1 to TRBJ2-2, with TRBD2 as a possible D gene (7 bases). Germline assignment: CDR1 MNHNS and CDR2 SASEGT. Trimming left V 4 bases short and J 2 bases short, with 14 bases between. This CDR3 comprises 16 residues.

The rearrangement joins TRBV7-2 to TRBJ2-4; the D gene is possibly TRBD2 (6 bases). Trimming took 3 bases from V and 0 from J, leaving 9 bases between them. Germline CDR1 SGHTA, CDR2 FQGNSA. This CDR3 has 15 residues. The CDR3 is CASSFSGVAKNIQYF. In DNA form, the CDR3 reads TGTGCCAGCAGCTTTTCGGGGGTAGCCAAAAACATTCAGTACTTC.

The chain carries TRBV2 and TRBJ1-2; D unresolved. This CDR3 spans 14 amino acids. In germline, CDR1 is SNHLY, CDR2 FYNNEI. Trimming took off 4 bases at V and 7 bases at J, with 16 bases between the two ends. The CDR3: CASSVDSWTGGYTF. The CDR3 DNA follows: TGTGCCAGCAGTGTGGACTCATGGACGGGTGGCTACACCTTC.

The chain joins TRBV2 to TRBJ2-2, with TRBD1 matching 9 bases. Germline values: CDR1 SNHLY, CDR2 FYNNEI. Trimming at V came to 8 bases and at J to 6 bases, leaving 7 bases not matched to a gene. The CDR3 extends over 14 amino acids. The CDR3 region is CASSLQGAAGELFF. In DNA, the CDR3 is TGTGCCAGCTCATTACAGGGGGCGGCCGGGGAGCTGTTTTTT.

The chain is built from TRBV7-2 and TRBJ2-3; 13 bases align to TRBD2. Germline V gene sequence: CDR1 SGHTA, CDR2 FQGNSA. CDR3 size: 17 residues. V was pared by 4 bases and J by 6 bases, with 10 bases of the junction left unmatched. The CDR3 nucleotides read TGTGCCAGCAGCTCAAACCCCGGACTAGCGGGGGTGGATACGCAGTATTTT. Translation gives CASSSNPGLAGVDTQYF.

For the CDR3, the DNA is TGTGCCAGCAGCCCCCGGAGTACCCAGACCAATCAGCCCCAGCATTTT. Its protein product is CASSPRSTQTNQPQHF. The rearrangement joins TRBV6-6 to TRBJ1-5; no reliable D call. This CDR3 has 16 amino acids. CDR1 is MNHNY, CDR2 SVGAGI, per germline (reference sequence). V lost 6 bases to trimming and J lost 3 bases, with 18 bases between them.

The genes are TRBV4-1 and TRBJ2-3; 9 bases align to TRBD1. CDR1 and CDR2 (germline): MGHRA, YSYEKL. The length of the CDR3 is 15 residues. The V and J ends lost 2 bases and 6 bases, in that order; junction bases with no gene match: 6. CDR3 sequence reads: CASSQRTGGRDTQYF. CDR3 nucleotides: TGCGCCAGCAGCCAACGAACAGGGGGCCGCGATACGCAGTATTTT.

The rearrangement joins TRBV6-5 to TRBJ2-7; 8 bases agree with TRBD1. The V gene end was trimmed by 0 bases and the J gene end by 2 bases; junction bases not matched to a gene: 3. This CDR3 is built from 15 residues. The germline V gene encodes CDR1 MNHEY and CDR2 SVGAGI. In DNA form, the CDR3 reads TGTGCCAGCAGTTACTCCGGACAGGGCCCCTACGAGCAGTACTTC. Protein product: CASSYSGQGPYEQYF.

The gene calls are TRBV5-1 and TRBJ2-3; the D gene is possibly TRBD2 (6 bases). Germline CDR1 and CDR2: SGHRS and YFSETQ. The CDR3 consists of 17 residues. V was trimmed by 2 bases and J by 1 base, leaving 17 bases between them. Here the CDR3 reads CASSLSMSAGRTDTQYF. The CDR3 DNA reads TGCGCCAGCAGCTTATCTATGTCCGCGGGGCGCACAGATACGCAGTATTTT.

The J gene is TRBJ1-5, the V gene TRBV30; D not resolved. Germline V CDR1 and CDR2: GTSNPN, SVGIG (reference sequence). V dropped 0 bases and J dropped 3 bases, with 6 bases sitting between them. The CDR3 totals 13 residues. CDR3 amino acids: CAWSVHPNQPQHF. CDR3 coding DNA: TGTGCCTGGAGTGTACACCCCAATCAGCCCCAGCATTTT.

The chain carries TRBV10-3 and TRBJ1-4; maybe TRBD1 (5 bases). The germline V and J ends were trimmed by 0 bases and 0 bases, with 8 bases remaining between them. This CDR3 contains 16 residues. Germline V CDR1 and CDR2: ENHRY, SYGVKD. CDR3 sequence: CAISESGGATNEKLFF. CDR3 coding DNA: TGTGCCATCAGTGAGTCGGGGGGAGCAACTAATGAAAAACTGTTTTTT.

The V call is TRBV9, the J call TRBJ2-7; 8 nucleotides line up with TRBD1. The CDR3 has 14 amino acids. Unmatched junction bases numbered 5, after V lost 4 bases and J lost 2 bases. From germline, CDR1 is SGDLS and CDR2 YYNGEE. In DNA form, the CDR3 reads TGTGCCAGCAGCCCAGGGACAGGCACCTACGAGCAGTACTTC. Translated, it gives CASSPGTGTYEQYF.

The J gene is TRBJ2-7, the V gene TRBV25-1; D remains unclear. V lost 4 bases and J lost 3, with 4 bases in between. CDR1 and CDR2 (germline): MGHDK, SYGVNS. The CDR3 runs 11 residues. CDR3 nucleotides: TGTGCCAGCAGTGCCCTCTACGAGCAGTACTTC. Protein sequence: CASSALYEQYF.

In this sample, this clone turned up a few times. This chain joins TRBV5-6 and TRBJ1-3, with 10 bases matching TRBD1. Trimming at V came to 2 bases and at J to 4 bases, leaving 9 bases not matched to a gene. The CDR3 spans 17 residues. Looked up from germline, CDR1 is SGHDT and CDR2 is YYEEEE. DNA for the CDR3: TGTGCCAGCAGCTTTGGTCCGACAGGGGGCGCCGGAAACACCATATATTTT. Translation gives CASSFGPTGGAGNTIYF.

V and J are TRBV6-4 and TRBJ2-1; 15 positions match TRBD2. Germline CDR1 is MRHNA and CDR2 is SNTAGT. Trimming at V came to 7 bases and at J to 0 bases, leaving 7 bases not matched to a gene. The CDR3 loop spans 18 amino acids. This CDR3 is CASKGTSGGPSSYNEQFF. CDR3 in DNA: TGTGCCAGCAAGGGGACTAGCGGGGGGCCCAGCTCCTACAATGAGCAGTTCTTC.

The chain joins TRBV7-9 to TRBJ2-3, with TRBD2 as a possible D gene (5 bases). Deletions cut 5 bases from V and 2 bases from J, with 17 bases between. The CDR3 length is 16 residues. Germline V gene data show CDR1 as SEHNR and CDR2 as FQNEAQ (reference sequence). CDR3 sequence: CASSPPLDIITDTQYF. The CDR3 nucleotides read TGTGCCAGCAGCCCGCCACTAGATATTATCACAGATACGCAGTATTTT.

The chain joins TRBV6-5 to TRBJ1-5; no clear D. Germline lookup yields CDR1 MNHEY and CDR2 SVGAGI. V was cut by 5 bases and J by 0 bases, with 11 bases left in between. This CDR3 is 15 amino acids long. The CDR3 DNA reads TGTGCCAGCAGTCAACAGCCCTATAGCAATCAGCCCCAGCATTTT. Translation: CASSQQPYSNQPQHF.

CDR3 sequence: CASPWTGLNTEAFF. The CDR3 DNA reads TGTGCCAGCCCTTGGACAGGGCTGAACACTGAAGCTTTCTTT. The chain has TRBV19 and TRBJ1-1, with 8 bases that match TRBD1. Germline CDR1 and CDR2: LNHDA and SQIVND (reference sequence). CDR3 length: 14 residues. Trimming at V came to 9 bases and at J to 0 bases, leaving 6 bases not matched to a gene.

J is TRBJ2-1 and V is TRBV3-1 (or the pseudogene TRBV3-2); D is undetermined. This CDR3 comprises 15 residues. Trimming pared 1 base from V and 5 bases from J, leaving 12 bases between. CDR1 and CDR2 (germline): LGHDT, YNNKEL (reference sequence). As DNA, the CDR3 is TGTGCCAGCAGCCAAGGGGTCGGAGCTAACAATGAGCAGTTCTTC. It is translated as CASSQGVGANNEQFF.

V gene TRBV19 combines with J gene TRBJ1-3; D uncertain. Trimming removed 5 bases from V and 2 bases from J, with 7 bases in between. The germline gives CDR1 LNHDA, CDR2 SQIVND (reference sequence). CDR3 length equals 13 residues. The DNA for the CDR3 is TGTGCCAGTAGTGTTTACACTGGAAACACCATATATTTT. Its protein is CASSVYTGNTIYF.

The rearrangement joins TRBV21-1 to TRBJ2-7; the table names TRBD2, a call not compared with the DNA. TRBV21-1 is reported as a pseudogene. This CDR3 is 13 amino acids long. For the CDR3, the DNA is TGTGCCAGCAGCTCTCGGACGGGGTACGAGCAGTACGTC. This gives the protein CASSSRTGYEQYV.

The rearrangement links TRBV24-1 to TRBJ2-3; D is undetermined. Between the trimmed V and J ends, which lost 3 bases and 3 bases, there was a span of 6 bases. This CDR3 is built from 13 residues. Per germline, CDR1 KGHDR and CDR2 SFDVKD. CDR3 residues: CATSDGETDTQYF. In DNA, the CDR3 is TGTGCCACCAGTGATGGAGAAACAGATACGCAGTATTTT.

The chain links TRBV5-4 to TRBJ1-6, with D perhaps matching TRBD1 (6 bases). Between the trimmed V and J ends, which lost 3 bases and 6 bases, there was a span of 16 bases. Germline values: CDR1 SGHNT, CDR2 YYREEE (reference sequence). The CDR3 length is 16 residues. In nucleotides, the CDR3 is TGTGCCAGCAGCTCCGCCCCTACAGGGTCTAATTCACCCCTCCACTTT. This codes for CASSSAPTGSNSPLHF.

As to this clone: Different DNA sequences within this sample yield the same CDR3. The chain couples TRBV10-3 to TRBJ1-5; 9 nucleotides align to TRBD1. The V and J ends lost 6 bases and 1 base, in that order; junction bases with no gene match: 4. Germline assignment: CDR1 ENHRY and CDR2 SYGVKD. The CDR3 is made up of 15 amino acids. The CDR3 sequence: CAISPGTGSNQPQHF. The CDR3 nucleotides read TGTGCCATCAGCCCCGGGACAGGGAGCAATCAGCCCCAGCATTTT.

J is TRBJ1-4 and V is TRBV9; 10 nucleotides align to TRBD1. The length of the CDR3 is 17 residues. Losses at the gene ends were 0 bases for V and 5 bases for J; bases not matched to a gene: 7. Germline CDR1 reads SGDLS; CDR2 reads YYNGEE. The CDR3 DNA follows: TGTGCCAGCAGCGTAGGCGGACCGGGACAGGGGAATGAAAAACTGTTTTTT. The encoded protein is CASSVGGPGQGNEKLFF.

The chain combines TRBV27 with TRBJ2-4, with TRBD1 matching 7 bases. Trimming cost V 5 bases and J 0 bases; bases outside gene matches: 4. CDR1 MNHEY and CDR2 SMNVEV come from the germline V gene (reference sequence). The CDR3 totals 15 residues. This CDR3 reads CASSPGQLAKNIQYF. The CDR3 DNA is TGTGCCAGCAGTCCGGGACAGTTAGCCAAAAACATTCAGTACTTC.

This clone was counted at least ten times. The chain joins TRBV2 to TRBJ2-1; 11 nucleotides line up with TRBD1. Germline V gene sequence: CDR1 SNHLY, CDR2 FYNNEI. The V gene end was trimmed by 6 bases and the J gene end by 6 bases; junction bases not matched to a gene: 7. The CDR3 length is 15 residues. CDR3 DNA sequence: TGTGCCAGCAGGGTATACGGGACAGGGGGCAATGAGCAGTTCTTC. Its protein product is CASRVYGTGGNEQFF.

This clone was counted only a few times. V and J are TRBV24-1 and TRBJ2-2; D is perhaps TRBD2 (5 bases). CDR1 KGHDR and CDR2 SFDVKD come from the germline V gene. The CDR3 has 15 residues. V lost 7 bases and J lost 5, with 16 bases in between. In DNA form, the CDR3 reads TGTGCCACCAGCCTGCGAGGAGGATTGACCGGGGAGCTGTTTTTT. As protein: CATSLRGGLTGELFF.